This record looks at one T cell receptor beta chain sequence and its context. This CDR3 is built from 12 residues. The V end lost 1 base, the J end lost 9 bases, and 7 bases lay between the germline ends. Germline loops: CDR1 SEHNR, CDR2 FQNEAQ (reference sequence). The sample belongs to a study of blood T cell repertoires in COVID-19. Repertoires were generated with immunoSEQ multiplex PCR, while TCRdb's copy carries only in-frame clones and drops some. The table includes about 110,000 clones, less than 75% detected once. The V and J genes are TRBV7-9 and TRBJ2-1, with D perhaps TRBD1 (5 bases). The specimen sequenced was peripheral blood. The source of this sequence is a middle-aged woman with acute or convalescent COVID-19. This CDR3 reads CASSLGRAEQFF. CDR3 nucleotide sequence: TGTGCCAGCAGCTTAGGCAGGGCTGAGCAGTTCTTC. Based on the CDR3 plus reference TRBV7-9 and TRBJ2-1, the full variable domain is DTGVSQNPRHKITKRGQNVTFRCDPISEHNRLYWYRQTLGQGPEFLTYFQNEAQLEKSRLLSDRFSAERPKGSFSTLEIQRTEQGDSAMYLCASSLGRAEQFFGPGTRLTVL.